The present T cell receptor (beta chain) was sequenced within a study of cytomegalovirus exposure and HLA in healthy donors. Losses at the gene ends were 5 bases for V and 2 bases for J; bases not matched to a gene: 6. The V gene's germline CDR1 is WNHNN and CDR2 SYGVQD (reference sequence). The CDR3 has 15 residues. There are a few counts of this clone. The PCR contained 60 Vbeta and 13 Jbeta primers. TCRdb's table, derived via immunoSEQ multiplex PCR, lists solely in-frame clones and lacks some. The data contain approximately 110,000 clones, less than 20% of them singletons. This clonotype was sampled from a woman under 30 in good health and CMV-seronegative. The sample was PBMCs. V usage is TRBV10-1 and J usage is TRBJ1-5, with 7 nucleotides matching TRBD1. CDR3 amino acids: CASSSGQAGNQPQHF. CDR3 nucleotide sequence: TGCGCCAGCAGTTCTGGACAGGCGGGCAATCAGCCCCAGCATTTT.